Listed here are 23 T cell receptor beta chains from one sample, sequenced in a study of identical twins. TCRdb analysed the 5' RACE reads with MiXCR anew, one entry per CDR3 protein. The table has roughly 220,000 distinct CDR3 sequences, approximately 5.9% seen once. The same specimen was also included in a second study, on T cells expressing NK-cell markers.

Sample: CD8+ T cells sorted from blood. These receptors were obtained from a woman aged 18-30 years in good health.

This clonotype was seen ten or more times. The chain has TRBV29-1 and TRBJ2-1; the D gene is possibly TRBD2 (5 bases). V shed 4 bases and J shed 7 bases, with 11 bases lying between them. CDR3 length: 12 residues. Germline V gene sequence: CDR1 SQVTM, CDR2 ANQGSEA. The CDR3 reads CSVGISGNEQFF. The CDR3 coding sequence is TGCAGCGTTGGGATTTCGGGGAATGAGCAGTTCTTC.

This clonotype has only a few counts. V gene TRBV27 combines with J gene TRBJ1-1; D not certain. Germline V gene data show CDR1 as MNHEY and CDR2 as SMNVEV (reference sequence). This CDR3 spans 15 amino acids. V lost 0 bases and J lost 0, with 8 bases in between. In nucleotides, the CDR3 is TGTGCCAGCAGTTTATCGGGTAACCTGAACACTGAAGCTTTCTTT. This encodes CASSLSGNLNTEAFF.

The chain uses TRBV20-1 and TRBJ2-5; perhaps TRBD2 as D (6 bases). Trimming pared 0 bases from V and 4 bases from J, leaving 21 bases between. The CDR3 is made up of 17 amino acids. Germline V lookup: CDR1 DFQATT, CDR2 SNEGSKA (reference sequence). DNA for the CDR3: TGCAGTGCTAGAGATCGAGGCGCCGGGGAGGTCGTAGAGACCCAGTACTTC. The encoded protein is CSARDRGAGEVVETQYF.

The chain joins TRBV30 to TRBJ2-7; TRBD1 might be the D (6 bases). With 3 bases removed from V and 7 bases from J, the gap between germline ends came to 16 bases. Per germline, CDR1 GTSNPN and CDR2 SVGIG (reference sequence). The CDR3 is 13 amino acids. CDR3 protein: CAWSAGQILEQYF. The CDR3 DNA reads as TGTGCCTGGAGCGCTGGACAGATTTTGGAGCAGTACTTC.

The table lists this clonotype with a few counts. V and J are TRBV9 and TRBJ2-3, with 7 bases fitting TRBD2. J was trimmed by 5 bases and V by 5 bases; bases with no gene match: 5. This CDR3 contains 13 residues. Germline V lookup: CDR1 SGDLS, CDR2 YYNGEE. The CDR3 loop is CASSGLVRDTQYF. The DNA for the CDR3 is TGTGCCAGCAGTGGACTAGTAAGAGATACGCAGTATTTT.

Ten or more counts support this clonotype. The V gene is TRBV5-1, the J gene TRBJ2-1; the D gene is possibly TRBD2 (5 bases). V lost 4 bases, J lost 7 bases, and 18 bases lay in between. The germline V gene has CDR1 SGHRS and CDR2 YFSETQ. The CDR3 totals 15 residues. The CDR3 coding sequence is TGCGCCAGCAGCAGAGGGAGCCCTCTGAGGAATGAGCAGTTCTTC. It codes for CASSRGSPLRNEQFF.

The sample holds many counts of this clonotype. The V call is TRBV12-3 or TRBV12-4, the J call TRBJ1-1, with D unresolved. Trimming removed 5 bases at V and 5 bases at J, with 9 bases between. This CDR3 region has 12 residues. The CDR3 region is CASSPAGTEAFF. Here the CDR3 DNA reads TGTGCCAGCAGTCCGGCTGGGACTGAAGCTTTCTTT.

This clonotype occurred many times. The J gene is TRBJ2-3, the V gene TRBV12-3 or TRBV12-4, with D perhaps given as TRBD1 or TRBD2 (5 bases each). Trimming took 4 bases from V and 4 from J, leaving 18 bases between them. There are 16 residues in the CDR3. The CDR3 coding sequence is TGTGCCAGCAGTTGGGGGTGGGGCCCCGGGGCAGATACGCAGTATTTT. This gives the protein CASSWGWGPGADTQYF.

The chain has TRBV12-3 or TRBV12-4 and TRBJ1-4; tentative D call: TRBD1 (5 bases). This CDR3 is 13 amino acids long. The germline V and J ends were trimmed by 6 bases and 11 bases, with 16 bases remaining between them. CDR3 region: CASSPPVGDKLFF. In DNA form, the CDR3 reads TGTGCCAGCAGCCCCCCCGTGGGGGACAAACTGTTTTTT.

This clonotype appeared many times. This chain links TRBV6-5 with TRBJ2-1; 12 nucleotides align to TRBD2. The CDR3 covers 14 residues. Losses at the gene ends were 2 bases for V and 7 bases for J; bases not matched to a gene: 0. Germline V gene data show CDR1 as MNHEY and CDR2 as SVGAGI. CDR3 region: CASSYGTSGNEQFF. CDR3 bases: TGTGCCAGCAGTTACGGGACTAGCGGGAATGAGCAGTTCTTC.

This clonotype was counted at least ten times. In nucleotides, the CDR3 is TGTGCCAGCAGCTTCGGACAGGGAGGGACGGGGGAGCTGTTTTTT. As protein: CASSFGQGGTGELFF. V is TRBV5-5 and J is TRBJ2-2; D perhaps matches TRBD1 (8 bases). V was pared by 2 bases and J by 8 bases, with 16 bases between. CDR3 length equals 15 residues. Germline CDR1 SGHKS, CDR2 YYEKEE (reference sequence).

The chain joins TRBV10-1 to TRBJ2-3; no reliable D call. The germline gives CDR1 WNHNN, CDR2 SYGVQD (reference sequence). The CDR3 covers 13 residues. Trimming left V 2 bases short and J 3 bases short, with 6 bases between. Written as DNA, the CDR3 is TGCGCCAGCAGTGAGGCAGGAACAGATACGCAGTATTTT. Amino acid sequence: CASSEAGTDTQYF.

This clonotype showed up many times. This chain joins TRBV5-6 and TRBJ2-1; TRBD1 aligns across 9 bases. This CDR3 has 14 residues. The V gene end was trimmed by 2 bases and the J gene end by 8 bases; junction bases not matched to a gene: 5. In germline, CDR1 is SGHDT, CDR2 YYEEEE. The CDR3 sequence: CASSFGQGIDEQFF. Written as DNA, the CDR3 is TGTGCCAGCAGCTTTGGACAGGGGATAGATGAGCAGTTCTTC. Supplemented by reference TRBV5-6 and TRBJ2-1, the full variable domain reads DAGVTQSPTHLIKTRGQQVTLRCSPKSGHDTVSWYQQALGQGPQFIFQYYEEEERQRGNFPDRFSGHQFPNYSSELNVNALLLGDSALYLCASSFGQGIDEQFFGPGTRLTVL.

This clonotype was observed many times. The gene calls are TRBV7-6 and TRBJ1-1; D ambiguous. This CDR3 spans 16 amino acids. Between the trimmed V and J ends, which lost 5 bases and 3 bases, there was a span of 19 bases. The V gene's germline CDR1 is SGHVS and CDR2 FNYEAQ. The CDR3 nucleotides read TGTGCCAGCAGCACAGCTGGTGATGACGGGGACACTGAAGCTTTCTTT. It is translated as CASSTAGDDGDTEAFF. The variable domain in full, completed from reference TRBV7-6 and TRBJ1-1, reads GAGVSQSPRYKVTKRGQDVALRCDPISGHVSLYWYRQALGQGPEFLTYFNYEAQQDKSGLPNDRFSAERPEGSISTLTIQRTEQRDSAMYRCASSTAGDDGDTEAFFGQGTRLTVV.

This clonotype has at least ten counts. The rearrangement links TRBV7-9 to TRBJ2-3; D unresolved. Germline V gives CDR1 SEHNR, CDR2 FQNEAQ (reference sequence). This CDR3 region has 14 residues. V lost 5 bases and J 1 base, leaving 10 bases between the germline ends. The CDR3 bases are TGTGCCAGCAGCCTGTCGGAACGCACAGATACGCAGTATTTT. Translated, it gives CASSLSERTDTQYF.

This clonotype was observed a handful of times. CDR3 in DNA: TGTGCCAGCAGCTTGTGGGGGGGACAGGGAGGCTACGAGCAGTACTTC. Translated: CASSLWGGQGGYEQYF. V usage is TRBV5-6 and J usage is TRBJ2-7; the match to TRBD1 covers 9 bases. The V and J ends lost 1 base and 3 bases, in that order; junction bases with no gene match: 8. The length of the CDR3 is 16 residues. Germline CDR1 is SGHDT and CDR2 is YYEEEE.

By share, this clonotype ranks as medium-sized. The rearrangement joins TRBV20-1 to TRBJ1-1; D is ambiguous. This CDR3 has 14 residues. The germline V gene encodes CDR1 DFQATT and CDR2 SNEGSKA (reference sequence). With 1 base removed from V and 6 bases from J, the gap between germline ends came to 15 bases. The CDR3 region is CSARGPPDSSEAFF. Written as DNA, the CDR3 is TGCAGTGCTAGAGGCCCCCCGGACTCTTCTGAAGCTTTCTTT.

This chain uses TRBV12-3 or TRBV12-4 with TRBJ2-5, with TRBD1 matching 9 bases. V trimming: 8 bases; J trimming: 5 bases; junction bases outside the gene matches: 6. CDR3 length: 13 residues. For the CDR3, the DNA is TGTGCCAGCCAGGGACAGGGAATGGAGACCCAGTACTTC. It translates to CASQGQGMETQYF.

Only a few counts were recorded for this clonotype. The chain couples TRBV14 to TRBJ2-7; 7 nucleotides agree with TRBD2. The CDR3 spans 18 residues. Germline CDR1 and CDR2: SGHDN and FVKESK. J was trimmed by 6 bases and V by 1 base; bases with no gene match: 18. CDR3 region: CASSQGETERGVSGEQYF. CDR3 bases: TGTGCCAGCAGCCAAGGGGAAACGGAACGGGGGGTCTCCGGCGAGCAGTACTTC.

This clonotype was picked up a small number of times. The V and J genes are TRBV5-6 and TRBJ2-1; 10 nucleotides align to TRBD2. The CDR3 is 17 amino acids. Germline V lookup: CDR1 SGHDT, CDR2 YYEEEE. Germline trimming cut 4 bases from V and 1 base from J; bases unmatched to any gene: 8. Written as DNA, the CDR3 is TGTGCCAGCAGCCAATGGACTAGCGGCTTTTCCTACAATGAGCAGTTCTTC. The encoded protein is CASSQWTSGFSYNEQFF.

The rearrangement joins TRBV20-1 to TRBJ2-5; D is perhaps TRBD1 (5 bases). Germline assignment: CDR1 DFQATT and CDR2 SNEGSKA (reference sequence). Trimming took off 4 bases at V and 4 bases at J, with 16 bases between the two ends. The length of the CDR3 is 14 residues. CDR3 region: CSAMSETELETQYF. CDR3 in DNA: TGCAGTGCTATGTCCGAGACAGAGTTAGAGACCCAGTACTTC.

The chain couples TRBV14 to TRBJ1-3; D is undetermined. From germline, CDR1 is SGHDN and CDR2 FVKESK. V lost 6 bases to trimming and J lost 0 bases, with 3 bases between them. The CDR3 totals 12 residues. In DNA form, the CDR3 reads TGTGCCAGCAGGAGCTCTGGAAACACCATATATTTT. It encodes CASRSSGNTIYF.

This chain joins TRBV5-6 and TRBJ1-5; D unresolved. The germline V and J ends were trimmed by 4 bases and 2 bases, with 13 bases remaining between them. Germline V gene data show CDR1 as SGHDT and CDR2 as YYEEEE. This CDR3 has 15 residues. CDR3 residues: CASSPRHLCNQPQHF. The CDR3 DNA follows: TGTGCCAGCAGCCCCCGGCACCTGTGCAATCAGCCCCAGCATTTT.